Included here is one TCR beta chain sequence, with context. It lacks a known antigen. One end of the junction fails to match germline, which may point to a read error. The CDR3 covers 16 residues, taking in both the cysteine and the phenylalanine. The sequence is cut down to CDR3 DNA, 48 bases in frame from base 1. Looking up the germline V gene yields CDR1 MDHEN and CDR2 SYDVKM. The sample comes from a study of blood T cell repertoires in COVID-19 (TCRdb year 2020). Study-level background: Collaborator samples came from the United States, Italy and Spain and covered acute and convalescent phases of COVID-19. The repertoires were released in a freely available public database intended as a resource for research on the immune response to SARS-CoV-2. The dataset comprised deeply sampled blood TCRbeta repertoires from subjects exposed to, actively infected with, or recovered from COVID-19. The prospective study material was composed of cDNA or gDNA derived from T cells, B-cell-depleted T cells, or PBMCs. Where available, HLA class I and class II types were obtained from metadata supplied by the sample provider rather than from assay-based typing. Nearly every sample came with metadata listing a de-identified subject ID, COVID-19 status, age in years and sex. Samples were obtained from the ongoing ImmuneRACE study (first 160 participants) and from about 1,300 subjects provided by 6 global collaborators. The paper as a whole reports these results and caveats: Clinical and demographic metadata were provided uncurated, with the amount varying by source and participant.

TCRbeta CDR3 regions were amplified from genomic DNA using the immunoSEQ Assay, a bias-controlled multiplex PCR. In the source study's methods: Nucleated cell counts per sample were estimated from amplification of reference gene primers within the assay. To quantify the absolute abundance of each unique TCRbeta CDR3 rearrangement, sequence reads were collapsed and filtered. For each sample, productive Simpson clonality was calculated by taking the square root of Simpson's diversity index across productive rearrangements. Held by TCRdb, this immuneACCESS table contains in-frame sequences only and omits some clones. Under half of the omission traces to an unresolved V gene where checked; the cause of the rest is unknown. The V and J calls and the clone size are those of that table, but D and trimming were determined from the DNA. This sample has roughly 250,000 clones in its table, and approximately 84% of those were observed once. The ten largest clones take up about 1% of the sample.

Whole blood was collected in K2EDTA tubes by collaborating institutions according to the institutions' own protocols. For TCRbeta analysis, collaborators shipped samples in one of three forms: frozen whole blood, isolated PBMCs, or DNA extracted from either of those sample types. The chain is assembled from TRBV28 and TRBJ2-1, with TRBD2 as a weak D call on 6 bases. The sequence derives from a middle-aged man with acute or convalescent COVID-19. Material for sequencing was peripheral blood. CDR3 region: CASRLTVAALGGSQLF. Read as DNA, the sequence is TGTGCCAGCAGGTTGACGGTGGCAGCTTTGGGGGGTTCCCAACTCTTC.